This T cell receptor beta chain was recovered during a study of T cell repertoires in cytomegalovirus infection. TCRdb called the reads again in MiXCR, with one record for every CDR3 protein. The repertoire holds over 250,000 distinct CDR3 sequences, with about 25% as singletons. The specimen was PBMCs. The sequence came from a human donor in good health (CMV status not recorded). Some clones in this sample may be carry-over from other donors' samples.

Here the CDR3 reads CASSEVGREVWNIQYF. In DNA, the CDR3 is TGTGCCAGCAGTGAAGTGGGCAGGGAGGTTTGGAACATTCAGTACTTC. The chain is built from TRBV6-2 or TRBV6-3 and TRBJ2-4, with D possibly TRBD2 on 6 matching bases. The V end lost 5 bases, the J end lost 7 bases, and 21 bases lay between the germline ends. The germline V gene encodes CDR1 MNHEY and CDR2 SVGEGT. The CDR3 is made up of 16 amino acids.